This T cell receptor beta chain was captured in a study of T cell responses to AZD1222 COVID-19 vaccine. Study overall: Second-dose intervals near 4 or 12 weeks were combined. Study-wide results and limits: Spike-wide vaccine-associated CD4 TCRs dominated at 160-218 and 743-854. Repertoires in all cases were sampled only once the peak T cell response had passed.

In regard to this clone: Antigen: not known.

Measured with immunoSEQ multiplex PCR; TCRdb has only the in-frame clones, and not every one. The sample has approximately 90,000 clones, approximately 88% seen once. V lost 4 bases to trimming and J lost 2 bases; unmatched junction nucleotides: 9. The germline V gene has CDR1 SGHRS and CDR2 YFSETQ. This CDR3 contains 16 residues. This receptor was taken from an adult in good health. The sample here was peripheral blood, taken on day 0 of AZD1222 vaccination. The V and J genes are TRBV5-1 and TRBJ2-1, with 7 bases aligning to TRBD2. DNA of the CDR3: TGCGCCAGCAGCGGGAAGGAGGGAGGGGCCTACAATGAGCAGTTCTTC. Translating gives CASSGKEGGAYNEQFF.